Below are 10 T cell receptor beta chains sequenced from a single sample in a study of blood T cell repertoires in COVID-19 (dated by TCRdb to between 2020 and 2021). The library relied on the immunoSEQ multiplex PCR assay. The immuneACCESS repertoire file appears here via TCRdb, limited to in-frame rearrangements. These files lack a portion of the clones; in checked studies, under half of the deficit traces to unresolved V genes, and the cause of the others is not known. The sample yields some 200,000 clones; 80% to 90% were counted once. The biggest ten clones account for 3% to 4% of the sample. The source material was PBMCs or T cells enriched from blood (not recorded which). The origin of the receptors is a young woman in a cohort exposed to, infected with or recovered from COVID-19 (not recorded which).

The chain is built from TRBV28 and TRBJ2-1, with D possibly TRBD2 on 5 matching bases. The CDR3 covers 11 residues. The germline CDR1 and CDR2 sequences are MDHEN and SYDVKM. V was trimmed by 3 bases and J by 9 bases, leaving 6 bases between them. CDR3 region: CASSFRGEQFF. CDR3 sequence (DNA): TGTGCCAGCAGTTTTCGGGGTGAGCAGTTCTTC.

CDR3 protein: CASRTGTTSDTQYF. CDR3 nucleotide sequence: TGTGCCAGCAGGACCGGGACTACCTCCGATACGCAGTATTTT. This rearrangement joins TRBV6-7 to TRBJ2-3, with TRBD2 matching over 7 bases. TRBV6-7 is an ORF, with its function uncertain. The V segment lost 6 bases and the J segment 6 bases; nucleotides outside the gene matches: 9. The CDR3 totals 14 residues.

The chain links TRBV11-2 to TRBJ1-3; no definite D call. Deletions cut 2 bases from V and 2 bases from J, with 10 bases between. Germline CDR1 reads SGHAT; CDR2 reads FQNNGV. There are 15 residues in the CDR3. CDR3 DNA: TGTGCCAGCAGCTTATCGAGAAATGCTGGAAACACCATATATTTT. It yields the protein CASSLSRNAGNTIYF.

The chain is built from TRBV6-1 and TRBJ2-5, with TRBD2 matching 8 bases. V lost 1 base, J lost 4 bases, and 2 bases stayed unmatched. Germline V gene sequence: CDR1 MNHNS, CDR2 SASEGT. The CDR3 consists of 14 residues. CDR3 protein: CASSEVAGPETQYF. CDR3 DNA: TGTGCCAGCAGTGAAGTAGCGGGGCCAGAGACCCAGTACTTC.

This chain links TRBV19 with TRBJ2-3; D is unresolved. Trimming took 3 bases from V and 4 from J, leaving 5 bases between them. CDR1 and CDR2 (germline): LNHDA, SQIVND (reference sequence). The CDR3 is 12 residues long. The DNA for the CDR3 is TGTGCCAGTAGTATGGTAGCAGATACGCAGTATTTT. It specifies CASSMVADTQYF.

This chain joins TRBV7-2 and TRBJ2-1; TRBD2 aligns across 10 bases. Losses at the gene ends were 3 bases for V and 3 bases for J; bases not matched to a gene: 2. The CDR3 spans 15 residues. CDR1 SGHTA and CDR2 FQGNSA come from the germline V gene. The CDR3 loop reads CASSLGTSVYNEQFF. DNA for the CDR3: TGTGCCAGCAGCTTGGGGACTAGCGTCTACAATGAGCAGTTCTTC.

V gene TRBV4-1 combines with J gene TRBJ2-7; 9 bases fit TRBD2. V shed 0 bases, J shed 4 bases, and the junction held 4 bases outside the gene matches. The V gene's germline CDR1 is MGHRA and CDR2 YSYEKL. The CDR3 loop spans 15 amino acids. The CDR3 coding sequence is TGCGCCAGCAGCCAAGAGCGGGGGGGTCCATACGAGCAGTACTTC. Residues: CASSQERGGPYEQYF.

This chain uses TRBV4-1 with TRBJ1-5; the D gene is possibly TRBD1 (5 bases). With 0 bases removed from V and 4 bases from J, the gap between germline ends came to 10 bases. The germline V gene encodes CDR1 MGHRA and CDR2 YSYEKL. CDR3 length: 15 residues. CDR3: CASSQDGGGNQPQHF. In DNA form, the CDR3 reads TGCGCCAGCAGCCAAGATGGGGGGGGGAATCAGCCCCAGCATTTT.

V is TRBV12-5 and J is TRBJ2-7; maybe TRBD2 (6 bases). Germline V gene lookup returns CDR1 LGHNT and CDR2 FRNRAP. Trimming took off 1 base at V and 3 bases at J, with 7 bases between the two ends. This CDR3 comprises 13 residues. The CDR3 region has the DNA TGTGCTAGTGGTTTGGGGGGACTCTACGAGCAGTACTTC. The encoded protein is CASGLGGLYEQYF.

V gene TRBV6-5 combines with J gene TRBJ2-7; 9 nucleotides align to TRBD2. The CDR3 extends over 14 amino acids. Germline V gene data show CDR1 as MNHEY and CDR2 as SVGAGI. With V trimmed by 7 bases and J by 6 bases, 10 bases remained unmatched. The CDR3 DNA reads as TGTGCCAGCACCTTAGCGGGGGCGGTTCTCGAGCAGTACTTC. Its protein is CASTLAGAVLEQYF.